These 30 T cell receptor beta chains share one sample of origin, sequenced in a study of T cells in Graves' hyperthyroidism and ophthalmopathy. TCR beta CDR3 sequences were amplified from RNA transcripts. The TCR CDR3 first-round RT-PCR relied on the HTBI primer set. TCRdb reprocessed the multiplex PCR reads with MiXCR, giving one entry per CDR3 protein. The table records 500,000 to 700,000 distinct CDR3 sequences, approximately 16% of them present only once. Sequencing was done on a sample of blood. These receptors came from a woman between 18 and 29 years old with Graves' hyperthyroidism.

This clonotype was counted many times. This rearrangement joins TRBV2 to TRBJ2-3, with no clear D. V was clipped by 0 bases and J by 2 bases, with 12 bases between them. The germline V gene encodes CDR1 SNHLY and CDR2 FYNNEI. The length of the CDR3 is 16 residues. The CDR3 spells CASSEAKAEATDTQYF. The CDR3 DNA is TGTGCCAGCAGTGAAGCGAAGGCAGAAGCCACAGATACGCAGTATTTT.

This chain connects TRBV9 to TRBJ1-5; TRBD1 might be the D (5 bases). Per germline, CDR1 SGDLS and CDR2 YYNGEE. V lost 0 bases, J lost 7 bases, and 11 bases lay in between. The CDR3 has 14 amino acids. The CDR3 loop is CASSVGGAGQPQHF. CDR3 nucleotides: TGTGCCAGCAGCGTAGGAGGGGCTGGGCAGCCCCAGCATTTT.

This clonotype has at least ten counts. One junction end does not reproduce the germline sequence, and a read error may be involved. V usage is TRBV7-2 and J usage is TRBJ2-5, with D possibly called TRBD1 or TRBD2 (6 bases each). The CDR3 totals 15 residues. Germline V gene data show CDR1 as SGHTA and CDR2 as FQGNSA. CDR3 region: CASSLGGGGQETQYF. The CDR3 nucleotides read TGTGCCAGCAGTTTAGGAGGAGGGGGGCAAGAGACCCAGTACTTC.

The V and J genes are TRBV25-1 and TRBJ2-5; weak D call: TRBD2 (5 bases). Germline V lookup: CDR1 MGHDK, CDR2 SYGVNS. This CDR3 region has 14 residues. Trimming removed 4 bases from V and 4 bases from J, with 13 bases in between. The CDR3 reads CASSGRFEGETQYF. The CDR3 nucleotides are TGTGCCAGCAGTGGCCGGTTTGAGGGAGAGACCCAGTACTTC.

V and J are TRBV4-2 and TRBJ1-2; D ambiguous. This CDR3 comprises 18 residues. Looked up from germline, CDR1 is LGHNA and CDR2 is YNFKEQ. Between the trimmed V and J ends, which lost 0 bases and 1 base, there was a span of 18 bases. This chain's CDR3 is CASSQDRARIDFNYGYTF. In DNA, the CDR3 is TGTGCCAGCAGCCAAGATCGGGCGAGGATCGATTTTAACTATGGCTACACCTTC.

This clonotype was found many times. The chain links TRBV5-1 to TRBJ2-7, with 9 bases identical to TRBD1. This CDR3 contains 15 residues. With V trimmed by 0 bases and J by 3 bases, 4 bases remained unmatched. Per germline, CDR1 SGHRS and CDR2 YFSETQ. The CDR3: CASSLGWGQGYEQYF. CDR3 nucleotide sequence: TGCGCCAGCAGCTTGGGATGGGGACAGGGCTACGAGCAGTACTTC.

In its sample, this clonotype was seen a few times. The rearrangement links TRBV11-1 to TRBJ1-5; 7 nucleotides agree with TRBD1. Germline V lookup: CDR1 SGHAT, CDR2 FQDESV (reference sequence). The CDR3 runs 13 residues. After removal of 5 bases from V and 8 bases from J, the junction contained 6 bases not matched to a gene. CDR3 amino acids: CASSGDSREPQHF. CDR3 in DNA: TGTGCCAGCAGCGGGGACAGCCGAGAGCCCCAGCATTTT. Full variable domain (remainder filled in from reference TRBV11-1 and TRBJ1-5): EAEVAQSPRYKITEKSQAVAFWCDPISGHATLYWYRQILGQGPELLVQFQDESVVDDSQLPKDRFSAERLKGVDSTLKIQPAELGDSAMYLCASSGDSREPQHFGDGTRLSIL.

This clonotype appeared many times. This sequence joins TRBV12-3 or TRBV12-4 and TRBJ2-7; TRBD2 agrees at 9 bases. Trimming cost V 5 bases and J 6 bases; bases outside gene matches: 8. The CDR3 is 14 amino acids. The CDR3 coding sequence is TGTGCCAGCAGTGAAATAGCGGGAGTAGGCGAGCAGTACTTC. It yields the protein CASSEIAGVGEQYF.

As for this clonotype: Given a much more abundant clone one base away, this may be a read error. The chain uses TRBV24-1 and TRBJ2-3, with 8 positions matching TRBD1. This CDR3 is built from 13 residues. Germline CDR1 reads KGHDR; CDR2 reads SFDVKD. Losses at the gene ends were 6 bases for V and 4 bases for J; bases not matched to a gene: 2. CDR3 amino acids: CATSLQGADTQYF. CDR3 sequence (DNA): TGTGCCACCAGTTTACAGGGGGCAGATACGCAGTATTTT.

This clonotype was seen a few times. CDR3 in DNA: TGTGCCAGCAGCTTAGCGGGGGGGGGGGGTCAGCCCCAGCATTTT. Translated, it gives CASSLAGGGGQPQHF. The V and J genes are TRBV7-2 and TRBJ1-5, with D maybe TRBD1 (5 bases). The CDR3 extends over 15 amino acids. Germline lookup yields CDR1 SGHTA and CDR2 FQGNSA. V shed 0 bases and J shed 6 bases, with 12 bases lying between them. The full variable domain, completed using reference TRBV7-2 and TRBJ1-5, is GAGVSQSPSNKVTEKGKDVELRCDPISGHTALYWYRQSLGQGLEFLIYFQGNSAPDKSGLPSDRFSAERTGGSVSTLTIQRTQQEDSAVYLCASSLAGGGGQPQHFGDGTRLSIL.

This clonotype occurred many times. The rearrangement joins TRBV27 to TRBJ2-1; a weak D match, TRBD1 (5 bases). The germline V and J ends were trimmed by 6 bases and 10 bases, with 16 bases remaining between them. The length of the CDR3 is 13 residues. CDR1 MNHEY and CDR2 SMNVEV come from the germline V gene (reference sequence). CDR3 sequence (DNA): TGTGCCAGCAGCCGTGCAGGGTTGGGAGAGCAGTTCTTC. It translates to CASSRAGLGEQFF.

This clonotype was counted a few times. The chain joins TRBV24-1 to TRBJ2-1, with a possible D match to TRBD1 (6 bases). Looked up from germline, CDR1 is KGHDR and CDR2 is SFDVKD. Between the trimmed V and J ends, which lost 4 bases and 3 bases, there was a span of 9 bases. This CDR3 spans 14 amino acids. The CDR3 DNA follows: TGTGCCACCAGTGACTCGGACAGCTACAATGAGCAGTTCTTC. Translating gives CATSDSDSYNEQFF.

This clonotype was seen only a few times. The J gene is TRBJ2-7, the V gene TRBV18; D may be TRBD2 (6 bases). The V end lost 6 bases, the J end lost 3 bases, and 12 bases lay between the germline ends. The CDR3 has 13 amino acids. The germline V gene has CDR1 KGHSH and CDR2 LQKENI. The CDR3: CASSPTRGYEQYF. The CDR3 coding sequence is TGTGCCAGCTCGCCTACGCGGGGCTACGAGCAGTACTTC.

This clonotype was seen ten or more times. J is TRBJ2-1 and V is TRBV10-1, with D perhaps matching TRBD2 (5 bases). The CDR3 runs 13 residues. CDR1 WNHNN and CDR2 SYGVQD come from the germline V gene (reference sequence). V was pared by 3 bases and J by 9 bases, with 12 bases between. This chain's CDR3 is CASSDMVRGEQFF. CDR3 in DNA: TGCGCCAGCAGTGACATGGTTCGGGGTGAGCAGTTCTTC.

This chain connects TRBV5-4 to TRBJ1-2; perhaps TRBD1 as D (5 bases). V was cut by 4 bases and J by 11 bases, with 18 bases left in between. Germline CDR1 is SGHNT and CDR2 is YYREEE (reference sequence). This CDR3 spans 13 amino acids. In DNA form, the CDR3 reads TGTGCCAGCAGCAGGACATTGGGGGAGGAGTACACCTTC. Its translation is CASSRTLGEEYTF.

The V gene is TRBV7-3, the J gene TRBJ2-1; 8 positions agree with TRBD1. TRBJ2-7 matches the DNA end more closely, so the J call is doubtful. This CDR3 is built from 15 residues. Per the germline V gene, CDR1 is SGHTA and CDR2 is FQGTGA. CDR3 protein: CASSFNPGGWNEQYF. CDR3 nucleotide sequence: TGTGCCAGCAGCTTTAACCCAGGGGGCTGGAATGAGCAGTACTTC.

This clonotype showed up many times. V is TRBV20-1 and J is TRBJ2-1; TRBD2 might be the D (6 bases). The V and J ends lost 0 bases and 3 bases respectively, with 12 bases between them. CDR3 length: 15 amino acids. Germline-derived CDR1 and CDR2 are DFQATT and SNEGSKA (reference sequence). The CDR3, as DNA: TGCAGTGCTAGAGATTTACTAGCAGACTACAATGAGCAGTTCTTC. Amino acid sequence: CSARDLLADYNEQFF.

This clonotype turned up a few times. The chain is built from TRBV15 and TRBJ1-5; unclear D gene. Germline V gene lookup returns CDR1 LNHNV and CDR2 YYDKDF (reference sequence). Trimming took off 0 bases at V and 1 base at J, with 4 bases between the two ends. This CDR3 region has 14 residues. The CDR3 protein is CATSRDGSNQPQHF. The CDR3 DNA is TGTGCCACCAGCAGAGATGGGAGCAATCAGCCCCAGCATTTT.

This clonotype was detected many times. The rearrangement uses TRBV7-2 and TRBJ2-7; 7 bases align to TRBD1. This CDR3 contains 17 residues. Germline V gene sequence: CDR1 SGHTA, CDR2 FQGNSA. With 5 bases clipped from V and 3 bases from J, the junction kept 16 bases outside the gene matches. Here the CDR3 reads CASSPQEIPGGSYEQYF. CDR3 nucleotide sequence: TGTGCCAGCAGCCCCCAAGAGATACCAGGGGGAAGCTACGAGCAGTACTTC.

There are many counts of this clonotype. V and J are TRBV2 and TRBJ1-6; D might be TRBD1 (6 bases). With 6 bases removed from V and 8 bases from J, the gap between germline ends came to 14 bases. In germline, CDR1 is SNHLY, CDR2 FYNNEI. The CDR3 is 14 residues long. In nucleotides, the CDR3 is TGTGCCAGCAGAACAGGGATCGGGTATTCACCCCTCCACTTT. This translates into CASRTGIGYSPLHF.

This clonotype was recorded many times. The chain recombines TRBV7-2 with TRBJ2-1, with D perhaps matching TRBD2 (6 bases). Per germline, CDR1 SGHTA and CDR2 FQGNSA. Deletions cut 5 bases from V and 7 bases from J, with 12 bases between. The CDR3 loop spans 13 amino acids. Here the CDR3 DNA reads TGTGCCAGCAGCGGGGGACTCGGTAATGAGCAGTTCTTC. It encodes CASSGGLGNEQFF.

The sample holds a few counts of this clonotype. A much larger clone sits a single nucleotide away, making a read error possible. The chain carries TRBV20-1 and TRBJ1-1; tentatively, D is TRBD1 (5 bases). CDR1 and CDR2 from the germline V gene are DFQATT and SNEGSKA (reference sequence). Trimming cost V 3 bases and J 4 bases, with 15 bases left between them. The CDR3 runs 14 residues. The CDR3: CSAREATVTTEAFF. In nucleotides, the CDR3 is TGCAGTGCTAGGGAAGCGACAGTGACCACTGAAGCTTTCTTT.

This clonotype occurred many times. The chain joins TRBV20-1 to TRBJ2-5, with 10 bases matching TRBD2. The CDR3 contains 15 residues. The J segment lost 3 bases and the V segment lost 0 bases, leaving 4 bases of the junction unmatched. The germline CDR1 and CDR2 sequences are DFQATT and SNEGSKA (reference sequence). CDR3 sequence (DNA): TGCAGTGCTAGAGATGTCCTAGCGGGGGAAGAGACCCAGTACTTC. It encodes CSARDVLAGEETQYF.

The chain uses TRBV29-1 and TRBJ1-1; no clear D gene. V was pared by 4 bases and J by 2 bases, with 14 bases between. Per germline, CDR1 SQVTM and CDR2 ANQGSEA. This CDR3 has 14 residues. This CDR3 reads CSVAPGLKNTEAFF. In DNA form, the CDR3 reads TGCAGCGTTGCCCCGGGCTTGAAAAACACTGAAGCTTTCTTT.

The chain employs TRBV20-1 and TRBJ1-1; D call uncertain. Germline CDR1 and CDR2: DFQATT and SNEGSKA (reference sequence). V shed 1 base and J shed 1 base, with 7 bases lying between them. The CDR3 extends over 13 amino acids. This CDR3 is CSARVHRNTEAFF. In nucleotides, the CDR3 is TGCAGTGCTAGAGTCCACAGGAACACTGAAGCTTTCTTT.

This clonotype was picked up a small number of times. The V and J genes are TRBV20-1 and TRBJ2-6, with no clear D. The CDR3 runs 15 residues. Germline V gene lookup returns CDR1 DFQATT and CDR2 SNEGSKA (reference sequence). V lost 6 bases, J lost 6 bases, and 18 bases lay in between. CDR3 sequence (DNA): TGCAGTGCCACTGCGAACGCTATACAGGCCAACGTCCTGACTTTC. Residues: CSATANAIQANVLTF.

This clonotype has a handful of counts. CDR3 protein: CASSYSPLGCTRHTEAFF. The DNA of the CDR3 is TGTGCCAGCAGTTACTCCCCCCTCGGGTGTACCAGGCACACTGAAGCTTTCTTT. This chain joins TRBV6-7 and TRBJ1-1; the D is unclear. TRBV6-7 falls under the ORF class, with uncertain function. V gave up 0 bases and J gave up 3 bases, with 20 bases separating them. This CDR3 spans 18 amino acids.

This clonotype came up many times. This rearrangement joins TRBV12-3 or TRBV12-4 to TRBJ1-2; TRBD1 might be the D (6 bases). The length of the CDR3 is 12 residues. V lost 4 bases, J lost 4 bases, and 7 bases lay in between. The CDR3 region is CASSYRVYGYTF. CDR3 coding DNA: TGTGCCAGCAGTTACAGGGTCTATGGCTACACCTTC.

The gene calls are TRBV20-1 and TRBJ2-1; the D call may be TRBD1 or TRBD2 (5 bases each). V was shortened by 5 bases and J by 0 bases, with 14 bases between the two germline ends. Per the germline V gene, CDR1 is DFQATT and CDR2 is SNEGSKA (reference sequence). The CDR3 sequence is 15 residues long. DNA for the CDR3: TGCAGTGCTCCCCGGGGCCAGAGCTCCTACAATGAGCAGTTCTTC. As protein: CSAPRGQSSYNEQFF.

This clonotype was picked up a small number of times. V gene TRBV7-9 combines with J gene TRBJ1-2, with D unresolved. With 1 base removed from V and 4 bases from J, the gap between germline ends came to 28 bases. This CDR3 has 20 amino acids. Germline V gene data show CDR1 as SEHNR and CDR2 as FQNEAQ (reference sequence). The CDR3 loop reads CASSLVRRSGGMRDSYGYTF. The CDR3 DNA reads as TGTGCCAGCAGCTTAGTTCGCCGTTCCGGCGGAATGAGAGATTCCTATGGCTACACCTTC.